The 13 T cell receptor beta chains given below trace back to one sample, sequenced in a study of blood T cell repertoires in COVID-19. TCRdb's copy holds only in-frame clones and misses some; the assay was immunoSEQ multiplex PCR. The table records 160,000 or so clones, about 77% of them present only once. Sequenced input: peripheral blood. These receptors were collected from an elderly woman with acute or convalescent COVID-19.

This clone was observed a handful of times. The genes are TRBV28 and TRBJ1-5; 7 bases match TRBD1. Trimming took 8 bases from V and 4 from J; bases not matched to a gene: 2. CDR3 length: 12 amino acids. The germline gives CDR1 MDHEN, CDR2 SYDVKM. This CDR3 is CASWDRNQPQHF. The CDR3 nucleotides are TGTGCCAGCTGGGACAGAAATCAGCCCCAGCATTTT.

This clone appeared once. V usage is TRBV3-1 (or the pseudogene TRBV3-2) and J usage is TRBJ2-1; weak D call: TRBD2 (6 bases). With 6 bases removed from V and 8 bases from J, the gap between germline ends came to 20 bases. Germline V gene data show CDR1 as LGHDT and CDR2 as YNNKEL (reference sequence). This CDR3 has 15 amino acids. CDR3: CASSLGWGSGDEQFF. Here the CDR3 DNA reads TGTGCCAGCAGTTTAGGCTGGGGGTCGGGAGATGAGCAGTTCTTC.

The chain is built from TRBV5-4 and TRBJ1-1; 11 bases align to TRBD1. The trim removed 3 bases at V and 5 bases at J, leaving 9 bases unmatched. Germline CDR1 reads SGHNT; CDR2 reads YYREEE (reference sequence). CDR3 length equals 16 residues. The CDR3 sequence: CASSWGTGGQGTEAFF. CDR3 coding DNA: TGTGCCAGCAGCTGGGGGACAGGGGGTCAGGGAACTGAAGCTTTCTTT.

In DNA, the CDR3 is TGTGCCAGCTCACCGGATGGAGGGACTCGGGAGCAGTACTTC. This sequence encodes CASSPDGGTREQYF. The gene calls are TRBV18 and TRBJ2-7, with a possible D match to TRBD2 (6 bases). This CDR3 is built from 14 residues. Germline V gives CDR1 KGHSH, CDR2 LQKENI. V lost 3 bases and J 7 bases, leaving 16 bases between the germline ends.

The V and J genes are TRBV20-1 and TRBJ1-2; perhaps TRBD1 as D (5 bases). The V gene's germline CDR1 is DFQATT and CDR2 SNEGSKA (reference sequence). This CDR3 is 14 amino acids long. Trimming took 3 bases from V and 3 from J, leaving 14 bases between them. The CDR3 loop is CSASSPTAYYGYTF. CDR3 in DNA: TGCAGTGCTAGTTCCCCGACAGCTTACTATGGCTACACCTTC.

The chain uses TRBV12-5 and TRBJ1-6; 7 nucleotides agree with TRBD1. Unmatched junction bases numbered 5, after V lost 2 bases and J lost 7 bases. Germline loops: CDR1 LGHNT, CDR2 FRNRAP. The CDR3 extends over 15 amino acids. The chain's CDR3 is CASGLTRQGNSPLHF. The CDR3 bases are TGTGCTAGTGGTTTGACCAGACAGGGAAATTCACCCCTCCACTTT.

CDR3 nucleotide sequence: TGTGCCAGCAGTTACTCAGGGAGTGGGAATCAGCCCCAGCATTTT. It specifies CASSYSGSGNQPQHF. This chain joins TRBV6-5 and TRBJ1-5; no definite D call. This CDR3 is built from 15 residues. The V end lost 0 bases, the J end lost 4 bases, and 10 bases lay between the germline ends. Germline CDR1 and CDR2: MNHEY and SVGAGI.

This chain uses TRBV28 with TRBJ2-3, with 13 bases aligning to TRBD2. The CDR3 contains 20 residues. V was pared by 5 bases and J by 3 bases, with 17 bases of the junction left unmatched. CDR1 is MDHEN and CDR2 is SYDVKM in the germline V gene. CDR3 bases: TGTGCCAGCAGTCCTCTGACTAGCGGGAGGCCAGGGATAGGGACAGATACGCAGTATTTT. It specifies CASSPLTSGRPGIGTDTQYF.

The genes are TRBV9 and TRBJ2-2; TRBD2 aligns across 7 bases. The trim removed 10 bases at V and 2 bases at J, leaving 14 bases unmatched. Germline loops: CDR1 SGDLS, CDR2 YYNGEE. This CDR3 has 16 amino acids. CDR3 sequence (DNA): TGTGCCCCTGGGACGCCGGGGGGTTGTAACACCGGGGAGCTGTTTTTT. As protein: CAPGTPGGCNTGELFF.

The count of this clone is one. The rearrangement uses TRBV5-6 and TRBJ1-4; D may be TRBD1 (6 bases). Trimming stripped 4 bases from V and 0 bases from J, with 10 bases between. This CDR3 has 15 residues. Germline V lookup: CDR1 SGHDT, CDR2 YYEEEE. CDR3 nucleotides: TGTGCCAGCAGCACCCCAGGGGCAACTAATGAAAAACTGTTTTTT. It translates to CASSTPGATNEKLFF.

The V gene is TRBV7-9, the J gene TRBJ2-1; TRBD2 might be the D (6 bases). V shed 3 bases and J shed 0 bases, with 6 bases lying between them. In germline, CDR1 is SEHNR, CDR2 FQNEAQ (reference sequence). The length of the CDR3 is 14 residues. CDR3 coding DNA: TGTGCCAGCAGCTTCGGGGGCTCCTACAATGAGCAGTTCTTC. Translation: CASSFGGSYNEQFF. The variable domain in full, with the rest retrieved from reference TRBV7-9 and TRBJ2-1, is DTGVSQNPRHKITKRGQNVTFRCDPISEHNRLYWYRQTLGQGPEFLTYFQNEAQLEKSRLLSDRFSAERPKGSFSTLEIQRTEQGDSAMYLCASSFGGSYNEQFFGPGTRLTVL.

The chain couples TRBV6-5 to TRBJ1-6; 9 nucleotides match TRBD1. Per germline, CDR1 MNHEY and CDR2 SVGAGI. J lost 8 bases, V lost 0 bases, and 5 bases had no gene match. The CDR3 runs to 16 residues. In DNA, the CDR3 is TGTGCCAGCAGTTACTCGAAGACAGGGGGTTATTCACCCCTCCACTTT. Translating it yields CASSYSKTGGYSPLHF.

The rearrangement uses TRBV10-3 and TRBJ1-2; perhaps TRBD1 as D (5 bases). V lost 6 bases and J 3 bases, leaving 14 bases between the germline ends. The germline V gene has CDR1 ENHRY and CDR2 SYGVKD. The CDR3 has 14 residues. The CDR3 sequence is CAIRGGTADYGYTF. CDR3 DNA sequence: TGTGCCATCAGGGGGGGAACCGCGGACTATGGCTACACCTTC.